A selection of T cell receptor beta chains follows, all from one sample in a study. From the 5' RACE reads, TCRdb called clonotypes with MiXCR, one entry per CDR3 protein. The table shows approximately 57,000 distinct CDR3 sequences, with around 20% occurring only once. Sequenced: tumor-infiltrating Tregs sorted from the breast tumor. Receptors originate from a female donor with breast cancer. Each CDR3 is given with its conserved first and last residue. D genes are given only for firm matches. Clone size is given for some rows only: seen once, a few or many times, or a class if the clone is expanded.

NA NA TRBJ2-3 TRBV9 TGTGCCAGCAGCGTAGCGACGGGGGATACGCAGTATTTT CASSVATGDTQYF
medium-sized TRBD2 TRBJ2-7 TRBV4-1 TGCGCCAGCAGCCGGGTGCTAGCGGAGCCGGGGAAGTACTTC CASSRVLAEPGKYF
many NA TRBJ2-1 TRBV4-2 TGTGCCAGCAGCCTTCAAGAGGGGGAGGGGGCCAATGAGCAGTTCTTC CASSLQEGEGANEQFF
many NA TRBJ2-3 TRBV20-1 TGCAGTGCTAGGCCCGACCCCGCTGTAGATACGCAGTATTTT CSARPDPAVDTQYF
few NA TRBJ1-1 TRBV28 TGTGCCAGCAGTTTGTGGGGACGCACTGAAGCTTTCTTT CASSLWGRTEAFF
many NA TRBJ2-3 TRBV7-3 TGTGCCAGCAGCTTAACCCGGACAGAAACAGATACGCAGTATTTT CASSLTRTETDTQYF
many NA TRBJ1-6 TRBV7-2 TGTGCCAGCAGCTTAGTAAGGGACCACAAAAAGAACTCACCCCTCCACTTT CASSLVRDHKKNSPLHF
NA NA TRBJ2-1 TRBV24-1 TGTGCCACCACACCTTCACAGGGAGGGTCAAACAATGAGCAGTTCTTC CATTPSQGGSNNEQFF
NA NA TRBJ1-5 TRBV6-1 TGTGCCAACTCCGGGGCAGGGCGGCAGCCCCAGCATTTT CANSGAGRQPQHF
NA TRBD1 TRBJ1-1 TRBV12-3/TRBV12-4 TGTGCCAGCAGTAGGGCAGGGGGTCAAACTGAAGCTTTCTTT CASSRAGGQTEAFF